The TCR beta chain under discussion was sequenced for a study of T cell repertoires in cytomegalovirus infection. Study details: Public TCR beta signatures were indicative of both CMV infection and a matching HLA type.

General observations from the study: Summed frequency of public TCR beta families distinguished CMV carriers with the relevant HLA.

A single record per CDR3 protein comes from TCRdb applying MiXCR to the reads. The data show a few hundred thousand distinct CDR3 sequences, roughly 42% seen once. As to this clonotype: Its antigen is currently unknown.

Per germline, CDR1 MGHDK and CDR2 SYGVNS. CDR3 length equals 12 residues. The ends were cut back, 9 bases at V and 2 bases at J, with 11 bases in the middle. Sequenced material: cultured PBMCs, taken from culture after CMV antigen stimulation. The source is a human donor in good health (CMV status not recorded). Some clones in this sample may be carry-over from other donors' samples. The rearrangement links TRBV25-1 to TRBJ2-7; D is undetermined. The chain's CDR3 is CASYSDTYEQYF. In nucleotides, the CDR3 is TGTGCCAGTTACTCAGATACCTACGAGCAGTACTTC.